This record concerns one T cell receptor beta chain sequence. The target antigen is unknown. PCR primers comprised 60 Vbeta and 13 Jbeta primers. Sequencing was performed with immunoSEQ multiplex PCR; in TCRdb, only in-frame clones are kept and a portion is missing. The table has 170,000 or so clones, around 80% seen once. This entry is derived from a study of cytomegalovirus exposure and HLA in healthy donors. Study conclusions and caveats: Later analysis associated a missense DCLRE1C variant with TCR beta V- and J-gene trimming.

Germline values: CDR1 MNHEY, CDR2 SVGAGI. The CDR3 has 15 amino acids. The ends lost 6 bases at V and 6 bases at J; junction bases unmatched: 9. This receptor was obtained from a woman between 35 and 50 years old in good health and CMV-seronegative. What was sequenced was PBMCs. This chain uses TRBV6-5 with TRBJ2-7; the match to TRBD1 covers 12 bases. The CDR3 here is CASSITGTGGREQYF. For the CDR3, the DNA is TGTGCCAGCAGCATCACCGGGACAGGGGGCCGCGAGCAGTACTTC.